This entry features one T cell receptor (beta chain) sequence. Its antigen remains unidentified. This specimen comes from a study of T cells in localized non-small cell lung cancer. Overall study results and limits: Density of T cells in blood, when higher, went with longer overall survival. The appearance of a median 57 of the top 100 tumor clones was seen in adjacent lung. Peak T cell clonality was found in uninvolved adjacent lung, exceeding tumor. Sequencing was restricted to one tumor region; therefore, heterogeneity remains possible.

Germline CDR1 and CDR2: SEHNR and FQNEAQ (reference sequence). This CDR3 contains 14 residues. V lost 8 bases to trimming and J lost 2 bases, with 15 bases between them. Here immunoSEQ multiplex PCR was the method, and the copy in TCRdb shows in-frame clones only, minus some. The sample records roughly 25,000 clones, roughly nine tenths being singletons. This sequence joins TRBV7-9 and TRBJ1-1, with D tentatively TRBD1 (5 bases). This specimen was peripheral blood, taken before any cancer treatment. The clonotype was recovered from a male donor aged 60 or older with stage I squamous cell lung carcinoma. The CDR3 sequence: CASRRGTSNTEAFF. The CDR3 nucleotides read TGTGCCAGCCGGAGGGGTACGAGTAACACTGAAGCTTTCTTT.